One and the same sample provided the 32 T cell receptor beta chains below, sequenced in a study of T cell responses to AZD1222 COVID-19 vaccine. Profiled with immunoSEQ multiplex PCR; TCRdb holds only in-frame clones, not every one. This sample has around 140,000 clones, with around 90% found just once. Specimen: peripheral blood, collected 28 days after the second AZD1222 dose. Receptors were obtained from an adult who received the AZD1222 COVID-19 vaccine.

V and J are TRBV6-5 and TRBJ1-5; TRBD1 is a possible D gene (6 bases). V lost 0 bases and J 4 bases, leaving 10 bases between the germline ends. This CDR3 has 15 residues. CDR1 MNHEY and CDR2 SVGAGI come from the germline V gene. The CDR3 loop reads CASSYSAGANQPQHF. CDR3 bases: TGTGCCAGCAGTTACTCCGCAGGGGCTAATCAGCCCCAGCATTTT.

The CDR3: CAWSVRDRDYGYTF. The CDR3 DNA is TGTGCCTGGAGTGTACGGGACAGGGACTATGGCTACACCTTC. The V and J genes are TRBV30 and TRBJ1-2, with TRBD1 matching 9 bases. The germline gives CDR1 GTSNPN, CDR2 SVGIG (reference sequence). V lost 0 bases, J lost 3 bases, and 2 bases stayed unmatched. The CDR3 loop spans 14 amino acids.

The rearrangement joins TRBV10-1 to TRBJ1-3; D not certain. The germline CDR1 and CDR2 sequences are WNHNN and SYGVQD (reference sequence). The CDR3 is 15 residues long. V gave up 1 base and J gave up 0 bases, with 7 bases separating them. The CDR3 bases are TGCGCCAGCAGTGAGTTAGGCGTCTCTGGAAACACCATATATTTT. Protein product: CASSELGVSGNTIYF.

The V and J genes are TRBV28 and TRBJ2-7; 10 bases line up with TRBD1. Germline values: CDR1 MDHEN, CDR2 SYDVKM. The CDR3 length is 14 residues. With 5 bases clipped from V and 2 bases from J, the junction kept 3 bases outside the gene matches. CDR3 loop: CASSRTGGTYEQYV. As DNA, the CDR3 is TGTGCCAGCAGTCGGACAGGGGGAACCTACGAGCAGTACGTC.

This clone has a single count. The rearrangement joins TRBV7-2 to TRBJ1-2; TRBD1 agrees at 7 bases. The germline gives CDR1 SGHTA, CDR2 FQGNSA. This CDR3 region has 14 residues. V was pared by 1 base and J by 5 bases, with 4 bases of the junction left unmatched. In nucleotides, the CDR3 is TGTGCCAGCAGCTTAGACGGACAGGTGTATGGCTACACCTTC. The encoded protein is CASSLDGQVYGYTF.

The chain has TRBV7-2 and TRBJ1-3, with unresolved D. The CDR3 runs to 16 residues. CDR1 and CDR2 (germline): SGHTA, FQGNSA. V was trimmed by 0 bases and J by 0 bases, leaving 9 bases between them. The CDR3 loop reads CASSLAPLSSGNTIYF. For the CDR3, the DNA is TGTGCCAGCAGCTTAGCGCCCCTCAGCTCTGGAAACACCATATATTTT.

The chain has TRBV24-1 and TRBJ1-5; 9 bases are a match to TRBD1. Per germline, CDR1 KGHDR and CDR2 SFDVKD. V was pared by 5 bases and J by 4 bases, with 5 bases of the junction left unmatched. This CDR3 is 15 amino acids long. The CDR3, as DNA: TGTGCCACCAGTGCCGGAGGGACAGGGAATCAGCCCCAGCATTTT. Amino acid sequence: CATSAGGTGNQPQHF.

The genes are TRBV9 and TRBJ1-2; 9 nucleotides agree with TRBD1. This CDR3 spans 15 amino acids. Unmatched junction bases numbered 7, after V lost 4 bases and J lost 3 bases. Germline V gene lookup returns CDR1 SGDLS and CDR2 YYNGEE. The CDR3 nucleotides are TGTGCCAGCAGCCAAGGGACAGGGATCGACTATGGCTACACCTTC. This translates into CASSQGTGIDYGYTF. The full variable domain, its missing parts supplied by reference TRBV9 and TRBJ1-2, is DSGVTQTPKHLITATGQRVTLRCSPRSGDLSVYWYQQSLDQGLQFLIQYYNGEERAKGNILERFSAQQFPDLHSELNLSSLELGDSALYFCASSQGTGIDYGYTFGSGTRLTVV.

The genes are TRBV9 and TRBJ1-2, with a possible D match to TRBD1 (5 bases). The CDR3 is made up of 15 amino acids. V dropped 3 bases and J dropped 5 bases, with 17 bases sitting between them. Germline CDR1 and CDR2: SGDLS and YYNGEE. The CDR3 DNA reads as TGTGCCAGCAGCGATGGGCAGGAGGAGGGGTATGGCTACACCTTC. Protein product: CASSDGQEEGYGYTF. Full variable domain (missing parts from reference TRBV9 and TRBJ1-2): DSGVTQTPKHLITATGQRVTLRCSPRSGDLSVYWYQQSLDQGLQFLIQYYNGEERAKGNILERFSAQQFPDLHSELNLSSLELGDSALYFCASSDGQEEGYGYTFGSGTRLTVV.

This clone showed up many times. The chain has TRBV7-9 and TRBJ1-1; the D gene is possibly TRBD1 (6 bases). This CDR3 has 15 amino acids. Trimming cost V 4 bases and J 1 base, with 13 bases left between them. The V gene's germline CDR1 is SEHNR and CDR2 FQNEAQ (reference sequence). The CDR3 sequence: CASSSMTGRNTEAFF. CDR3 bases: TGTGCCAGCAGCTCTATGACAGGCAGGAACACTGAAGCTTTCTTT. Variable domain in full (rest from reference TRBV7-9 and TRBJ1-1): DTGVSQNPRHKITKRGQNVTFRCDPISEHNRLYWYRQTLGQGPEFLTYFQNEAQLEKSRLLSDRFSAERPKGSFSTLEIQRTEQGDSAMYLCASSSMTGRNTEAFFGQGTRLTVV.

V and J are TRBV27 and TRBJ1-5, with 7 bases lining up with TRBD1. Germline V gives CDR1 MNHEY, CDR2 SMNVEV (reference sequence). This CDR3 has 12 amino acids. The ends lost 6 bases at V and 9 bases at J; junction bases unmatched: 5. CDR3 sequence (DNA): TGTGCCAGCAGGACAGGGCAAGGGCCCCAGCATTTT. It specifies CASRTGQGPQHF.

The rearrangement joins TRBV5-1 to TRBJ1-4; D is unclear. The CDR3 contains 15 residues. V was clipped by 1 base and J by 0 bases, with 7 bases between them. In germline, CDR1 is SGHRS, CDR2 YFSETQ. The DNA for the CDR3 is TGCGCCAGCAGCTTGCAACAGTCAACTAATGAAAAACTGTTTTTT. Residues: CASSLQQSTNEKLFF. The entire variable domain, with the rest obtained from reference TRBV5-1 and TRBJ1-4, is as follows: KAGVTQTPRYLIKTRGQQVTLSCSPISGHRSVSWYQQTPGQGLQFLFEYFSETQRNKGNFPGRFSGRQFSNSRSEMNVSTLELGDSALYLCASSLQQSTNEKLFFGSGTQLSVL.

This chain uses TRBV29-1 with TRBJ1-1, with 9 bases aligning to TRBD1. Germline CDR1 reads SQVTM; CDR2 reads ANQGSEA. This CDR3 spans 15 amino acids. V lost 4 bases and J lost 4; bases outside the gene matches: 10. The CDR3 DNA reads as TGCAGCGTTGGGGGACAGGGTTTGGCGGGCACTGAAGCTTTCTTT. This codes for CSVGGQGLAGTEAFF. Full variable domain (rest looked up from reference TRBV29-1 and TRBJ1-1): SAVISQKPSRDICQRGTSLTIQCQVDSQVTMMFWYRQQPGQSLTLIATANQGSEATYESGFVIDKFPISRPNLTFSTLTVSNMSPEDSSIYLCSVGGQGLAGTEAFFGQGTRLTVV.

This chain links TRBV5-8 with TRBJ2-3, with 14 positions matching TRBD2. The germline V gene encodes CDR1 SGHTS and CDR2 YDEGEE. V shed 5 bases, J shed 15 bases, and the junction held 17 bases outside the gene matches. This CDR3 has 16 residues. For the CDR3, the DNA is TGTGCCAGCAGTCGGACTAGCGGGGGGTGGACAGATCCTACATATTTT. Amino acid sequence: CASSRTSGGWTDPTYF.

The gene calls are TRBV2 and TRBJ1-2; 8 bases align to TRBD1. CDR1 and CDR2 (germline): SNHLY, FYNNEI. J was trimmed by 5 bases and V by 4 bases; bases with no gene match: 9. The length of the CDR3 is 15 residues. DNA of the CDR3: TGTGCCAGCAGTGGATCAGGGGGCGGAACATATGGCTACACCTTC. Protein sequence: CASSGSGGGTYGYTF.

This CDR3 is CASSPQGSNEKLFF. As DNA, the CDR3 is TGTGCCAGCTCACCGCAGGGGAGTAATGAAAAACTGTTTTTT. This chain joins TRBV18 and TRBJ1-4; possibly TRBD1 for D (6 bases). The V gene lost 3 bases and the J gene lost 4 bases, with 9 bases spanning the gap. The CDR3 runs 14 residues. CDR1 and CDR2 (germline): KGHSH, LQKENI.

The V call is TRBV7-9, the J call TRBJ1-2, with 9 bases aligning to TRBD1. The ends lost 3 bases at V and 0 bases at J; junction bases unmatched: 5. This CDR3 region has 16 residues. In germline, CDR1 is SEHNR, CDR2 FQNEAQ (reference sequence). CDR3 residues: CASSLGQGYSNYGYTF. The CDR3 DNA reads TGTGCCAGCAGCTTGGGACAGGGTTATTCTAACTATGGCTACACCTTC.

The chain joins TRBV6-5 to TRBJ2-3; D is perhaps TRBD2 (5 bases). This CDR3 spans 15 amino acids. Trimming shortened V by 6 bases and J by 0 bases, and 13 bases separated the two germline ends. CDR1 is MNHEY, CDR2 SVGAGI, per germline. CDR3 loop: CASSRTFTSTDTQYF. CDR3 nucleotides: TGTGCCAGCAGCCGGACTTTCACTAGCACAGATACGCAGTATTTT.

The chain couples TRBV10-3 to TRBJ1-5; 7 bases line up with TRBD1. CDR1 is ENHRY, CDR2 SYGVKD, per germline. This CDR3 comprises 13 residues. V shed 6 bases, J shed 5 bases, and the junction held 4 bases outside the gene matches. CDR3 in amino acids: CAISLTGDQPQHF. DNA of the CDR3: TGTGCCATCAGCCTTACAGGGGATCAGCCCCAGCATTTT.

V and J are TRBV4-3 and TRBJ1-1; 7 bases map to TRBD1. CDR1 and CDR2 (germline): LGHNA, YSLEER. The CDR3 consists of 14 residues. Trimming at V came to 5 bases and at J to 2 bases, leaving 5 bases not matched to a gene. In DNA form, the CDR3 reads TGCGCCAGCAGCTGGGACAGTTATAACACTGAAGCTTTCTTT. Translation gives CASSWDSYNTEAFF.

The J gene is TRBJ2-7, the V gene TRBV6-5, with 12 nucleotides matching TRBD2. This CDR3 spans 15 amino acids. Trimming removed 6 bases from V and 2 bases from J; junction bases left unmatched: 5. Germline V gene data show CDR1 as MNHEY and CDR2 as SVGAGI. CDR3 residues: CASRGTSGLTYEQYV. CDR3 DNA sequence: TGTGCCAGCAGGGGGACTAGCGGGCTAACCTACGAGCAGTACGTC.

The chain is built from TRBV14 and TRBJ2-7; D is unresolved. V lost 3 bases and J lost 2, with 8 bases in between. Germline CDR1 and CDR2: SGHDN and FVKESK. The CDR3 covers 13 residues. The DNA for the CDR3 is TGTGCCAGCAGCCAGGCACGACCCTACGAGCAGTACTTC. Its translation: CASSQARPYEQYF.

The sample holds a few counts of this clone. This chain uses TRBV12-3 or TRBV12-4 with TRBJ2-1; D gene ambiguous. The CDR3 totals 13 residues. Trimming stripped 4 bases from V and 4 bases from J, with 8 bases between. CDR3 in DNA: TGTGCCAGCAGTTGGGCCGGTTACAATGAGCAGTTCTTC. Translating it yields CASSWAGYNEQFF.

The CDR3 protein is CASSSSSTDTQYF. CDR3 bases: TGTGCCAGCAGCTCTTCAAGCACAGATACGCAGTATTTT. The chain has TRBV5-6 and TRBJ2-3; no firm D call. The CDR3 totals 13 residues. Between the trimmed V and J ends, which lost 3 bases and 0 bases, there was a span of 5 bases. Germline V gene data show CDR1 as SGHDT and CDR2 as YYEEEE.

The chain employs TRBV7-2 and TRBJ2-1; D gene unclear. The germline V gene encodes CDR1 SGHTA and CDR2 FQGNSA. V lost 4 bases to trimming and J lost 4 bases, with 11 bases between them. The CDR3 has 14 residues. CDR3 region: CASSYETRYNEQFF. The DNA of the CDR3 is TGTGCCAGCAGCTATGAGACTCGTTACAATGAGCAGTTCTTC.

The chain uses TRBV28 and TRBJ1-1; perhaps TRBD1 as D (6 bases). This CDR3 contains 14 residues. Germline CDR1 and CDR2: MDHEN and SYDVKM. V was clipped by 6 bases and J by 4 bases, with 15 bases between them. The CDR3 spells CASSVYQGITEAFF. CDR3 nucleotides: TGTGCCAGCAGCGTCTACCAGGGGATCACTGAAGCTTTCTTT.

The V and J genes are TRBV10-3 and TRBJ2-7; 7 positions agree with TRBD1. Germline V gene lookup returns CDR1 ENHRY and CDR2 SYGVKD. Trimming cost V 6 bases and J 4 bases; bases outside gene matches: 12. The CDR3 length is 15 residues. The CDR3 DNA follows: TGTGCCATCAGGGAATCAGGTACAGGGGCTTACGAGCAGTACTTC. Protein sequence: CAIRESGTGAYEQYF.

This chain uses TRBV15 with TRBJ1-4, with a possible D match to TRBD1 (6 bases). The germline V gene has CDR1 LNHNV and CDR2 YYDKDF (reference sequence). The V and J ends lost 1 base and 0 bases respectively, with 9 bases between them. The CDR3 runs to 16 residues. The CDR3 loop reads CATSRGTVATNEKLFF. CDR3 DNA sequence: TGTGCCACCAGCAGAGGGACAGTCGCAACTAATGAAAAACTGTTTTTT. The variable domain in full, completed from reference TRBV15 and TRBJ1-4, reads DAMVIQNPRYQVTQFGKPVTLSCSQTLNHNVMYWYQQKSSQAPKLLFHYYDKDFNNEADTPDNFQSRRPNTSFCFLDIRSPGLGDTAMYLCATSRGTVATNEKLFFGSGTQLSVL.

The chain recombines TRBV6-5 with TRBJ1-4; 7 bases align to TRBD1. The J segment lost 5 bases and the V segment lost 5 bases, leaving 5 bases of the junction unmatched. This CDR3 contains 14 residues. The germline gives CDR1 MNHEY, CDR2 SVGAGI. The CDR3 DNA reads TGTGCCAGCAGTAACAGGGGAATGAATGAAAAACTGTTTTTT. It yields the protein CASSNRGMNEKLFF.

This chain connects TRBV7-8 to TRBJ2-7; TRBD2 aligns across 7 bases. CDR1 and CDR2 from the germline V gene are SGHVS and FQNEAQ. V was clipped by 3 bases and J by 1 base; unmatched bases: 6. The CDR3 runs 15 residues. CDR3 sequence reads: CASSLSGIPSYEQYV. The CDR3 DNA reads as TGTGCCAGCAGCTTGAGCGGGATCCCGTCCTACGAGCAGTACGTC.

The chain joins TRBV19 to TRBJ1-4; maybe TRBD1 (5 bases). V was cut by 6 bases and J by 17 bases, with 22 bases left in between. The CDR3 is 13 amino acids. Germline V gives CDR1 LNHDA, CDR2 SQIVND (reference sequence). CDR3 nucleotide sequence: TGTGCCAGTAGCTCAGACGGTGTGAAAGGGGAATTTTTT. Encoded protein: CASSSDGVKGEFF.

The CDR3 DNA reads as TGCGCCAGCAGCCTGCCTGAACAGGGGTACACCGGGGAGCTGTTTTTT. It encodes CASSLPEQGYTGELFF. The rearrangement uses TRBV5-1 and TRBJ2-2, with TRBD1 identical over 7 bases. The CDR3 is 16 amino acids. J lost 3 bases, V lost 4 bases, and 9 bases had no gene match. Germline-derived CDR1 and CDR2 are SGHRS and YFSETQ.